The T cell receptor (beta chain) described here comes from a study of blood T cell repertoires in COVID-19. Produced via immunoSEQ multiplex PCR; TCRdb's table is partial and in-frame only. The table lists 360,000 or so clones, almost 90% of them singletons. V gave up 2 bases and J gave up 7 bases; unmatched junction bases: 5. The CDR3 length is 14 residues. The germline V gene encodes CDR1 MDHEN and CDR2 SYDVKM. The V call is TRBV28, the J call TRBJ2-1; 7 positions match TRBD2. The specimen was peripheral blood. This clonotype originated in a man aged 18-30 years with active or convalescent COVID-19. In nucleotides, the CDR3 is TGTGCCAGCAGTTTAGGGCGGGGGTCAAATGAGCAGTTCTTC. The encoded protein is CASSLGRGSNEQFF.